The 4 T cell receptor beta chains given below trace back to one sample, sequenced in a study of T cell changes during pregnancy in multiple sclerosis. TCRdb's copy holds only in-frame clones and misses some; the assay was immunoSEQ multiplex PCR. The sample shows tens of thousands of clones, 90% of them seen only once. This specimen was CD4+ T cells from peripheral blood mononuclear cells, taken in the second trimester of pregnancy. These receptors originate from a female donor with multiple sclerosis, enrolled in a pregnancy study.

The J gene is TRBJ1-1, the V gene TRBV2, with 7 bases fitting TRBD1. Germline lookup yields CDR1 SNHLY and CDR2 FYNNEI. The CDR3 is 14 amino acids. The V gene end was trimmed by 6 bases and the J gene end by 1 base; junction bases not matched to a gene: 5. This CDR3 reads CASRKGQPNTEAFF. DNA of the CDR3: TGTGCCAGCAGGAAGGGACAGCCGAACACTGAAGCTTTCTTT. The full variable domain, its missing parts supplied by reference TRBV2 and TRBJ1-1, is EPEVTQTPSHQVTQMGQEVILRCVPISNHLYFYWYRQILGQKVEFLVSFYNNEISEKSEIFDDQFSVERPDGSNFTLKIRSTKLEDSAMYFCASRKGQPNTEAFFGQGTRLTVV.

Written as DNA, the CDR3 is TGTGCCAGCAGCCTATCTGTCAGCGGGAGGACTGAGCAGTTCTTC. This translates into CASSLSVSGRTEQFF. The chain is built from TRBV28 and TRBJ2-1, with 9 bases that match TRBD2. Germline assignment: CDR1 MDHEN and CDR2 SYDVKM. J was trimmed by 9 bases and V by 6 bases; bases with no gene match: 12. The CDR3 has 15 residues.

The chain couples TRBV5-1 to TRBJ1-1, with 10 positions matching TRBD1. CDR3 size: 13 residues. Germline V gene sequence: CDR1 SGHRS, CDR2 YFSETQ. V lost 4 bases and J lost 10; bases outside the gene matches: 7. The CDR3 coding sequence is TGCGCCAGCAGCCAATCCCGGGACAGGGGAGCTTTCTTT. Translating it yields CASSQSRDRGAFF.

The rearrangement uses TRBV2 and TRBJ2-5, with D perhaps matching TRBD2 (6 bases). The CDR3 spans 14 residues. In germline, CDR1 is SNHLY, CDR2 FYNNEI. V lost 9 bases and J 5 bases, leaving 19 bases between the germline ends. The CDR3 loop reads CASESGGIAETQYF. The CDR3 nucleotides are TGTGCCAGTGAGAGTGGCGGGATAGCGGAGACCCAGTACTTC.